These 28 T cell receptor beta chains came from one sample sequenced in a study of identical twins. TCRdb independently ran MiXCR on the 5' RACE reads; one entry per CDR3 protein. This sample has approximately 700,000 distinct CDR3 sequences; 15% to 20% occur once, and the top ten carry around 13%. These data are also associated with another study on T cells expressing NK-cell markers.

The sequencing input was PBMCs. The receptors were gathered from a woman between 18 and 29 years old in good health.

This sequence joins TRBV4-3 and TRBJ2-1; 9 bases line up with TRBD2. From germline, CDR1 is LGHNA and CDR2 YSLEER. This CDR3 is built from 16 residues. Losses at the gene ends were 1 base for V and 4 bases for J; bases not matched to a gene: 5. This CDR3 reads CASSQGETSGYNEQFF. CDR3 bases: TGCGCCAGCAGCCAAGGCGAGACTAGCGGTTACAATGAGCAGTTCTTC.

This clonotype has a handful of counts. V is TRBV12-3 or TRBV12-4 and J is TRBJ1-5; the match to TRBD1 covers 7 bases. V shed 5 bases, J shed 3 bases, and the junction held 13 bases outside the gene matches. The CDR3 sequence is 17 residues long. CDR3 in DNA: TGTGCCAGCAGTGCCCACGGCGTCAGGGGGTACAATCAGCCCCAGCATTTT. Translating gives CASSAHGVRGYNQPQHF.

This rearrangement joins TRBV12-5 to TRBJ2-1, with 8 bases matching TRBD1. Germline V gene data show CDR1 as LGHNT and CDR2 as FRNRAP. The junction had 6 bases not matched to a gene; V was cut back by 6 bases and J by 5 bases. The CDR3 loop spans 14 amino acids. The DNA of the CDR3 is TGTGCTAGTGGGATGGGACAGGAAAACAATGAGCAGTTCTTC. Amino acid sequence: CASGMGQENNEQFF. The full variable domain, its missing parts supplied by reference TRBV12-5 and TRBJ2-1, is DARVTQTPRHKVTEMGQEVTMRCQPILGHNTVFWYRQTMMQGLELLAYFRNRAPLDDSGMPKDRFSAEMPDATLATLKIQPSEPRDSAVYFCASGMGQENNEQFFGPGTRLTVL.

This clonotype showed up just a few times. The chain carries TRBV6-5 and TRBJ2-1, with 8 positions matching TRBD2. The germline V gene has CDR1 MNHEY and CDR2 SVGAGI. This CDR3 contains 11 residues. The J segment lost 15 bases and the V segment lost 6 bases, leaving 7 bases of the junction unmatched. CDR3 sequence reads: CASSGRGNSFF. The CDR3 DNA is TGTGCCAGCAGCGGGAGGGGGAATTCGTTCTTC.

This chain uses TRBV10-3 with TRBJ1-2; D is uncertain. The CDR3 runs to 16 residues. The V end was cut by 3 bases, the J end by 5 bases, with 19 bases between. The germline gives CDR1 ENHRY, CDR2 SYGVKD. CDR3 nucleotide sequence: TGTGCCATCAGTGATCTAACAGATTTCTATCGGTATGGCTACACCTTC. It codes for CAISDLTDFYRYGYTF.

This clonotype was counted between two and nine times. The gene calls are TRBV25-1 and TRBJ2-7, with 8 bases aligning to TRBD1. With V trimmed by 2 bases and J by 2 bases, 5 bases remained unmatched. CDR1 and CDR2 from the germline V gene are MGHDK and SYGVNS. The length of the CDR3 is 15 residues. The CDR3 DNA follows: TGTGCCAGCAGTGAACTGGACAGGGACACCTACGAGCAGTACTTC. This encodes CASSELDRDTYEQYF.

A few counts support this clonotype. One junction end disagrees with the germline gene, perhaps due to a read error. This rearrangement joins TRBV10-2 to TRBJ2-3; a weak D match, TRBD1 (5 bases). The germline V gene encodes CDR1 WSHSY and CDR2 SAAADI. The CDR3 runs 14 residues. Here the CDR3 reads CASSDRGHTNTQYF. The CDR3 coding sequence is TGCGCCAGCAGTGATAGGGGCCACACAAATACGCAGTATTTT.

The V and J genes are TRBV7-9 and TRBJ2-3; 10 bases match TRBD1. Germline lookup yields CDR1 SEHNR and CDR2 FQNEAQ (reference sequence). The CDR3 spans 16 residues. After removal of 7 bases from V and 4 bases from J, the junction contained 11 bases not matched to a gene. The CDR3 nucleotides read TGTGCCAGCACCAGCCTGACAGGGGGCAGCGCAGATACGCAGTATTTT. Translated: CASTSLTGGSADTQYF.

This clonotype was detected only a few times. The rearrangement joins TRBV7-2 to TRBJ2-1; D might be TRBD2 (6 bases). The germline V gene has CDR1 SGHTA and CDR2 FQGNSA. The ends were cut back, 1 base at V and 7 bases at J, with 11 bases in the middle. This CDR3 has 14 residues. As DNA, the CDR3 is TGTGCCAGCAGCTTAGAGGGGAGGACAAATGAGCAGTTCTTC. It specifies CASSLEGRTNEQFF. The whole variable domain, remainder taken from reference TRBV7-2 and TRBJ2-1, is GAGVSQSPSNKVTEKGKDVELRCDPISGHTALYWYRQSLGQGLEFLIYFQGNSAPDKSGLPSDRFSAERTGGSVSTLTIQRTQQEDSAVYLCASSLEGRTNEQFFGPGTRLTVL.

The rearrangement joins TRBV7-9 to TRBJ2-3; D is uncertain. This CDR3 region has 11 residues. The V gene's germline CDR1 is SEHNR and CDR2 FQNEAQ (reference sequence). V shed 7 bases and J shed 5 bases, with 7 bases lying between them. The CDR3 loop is CASTSEDTQYF. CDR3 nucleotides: TGTGCCAGCACATCCGAAGATACGCAGTATTTT.

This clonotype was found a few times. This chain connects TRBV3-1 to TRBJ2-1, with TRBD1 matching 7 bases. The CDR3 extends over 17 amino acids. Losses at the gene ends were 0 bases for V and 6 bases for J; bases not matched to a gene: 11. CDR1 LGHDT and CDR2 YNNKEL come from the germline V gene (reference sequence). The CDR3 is CASSQDLRGGMTNEQFF. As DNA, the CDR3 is TGTGCCAGCAGCCAAGATCTGAGAGGGGGCATGACCAATGAGCAGTTCTTC.

CDR3 residues: CSARTGMGNQPQHF. The CDR3 region has the DNA TGCAGTGCTCGAACAGGGATGGGCAATCAGCCCCAGCATTTT. The genes are TRBV20-1 and TRBJ1-5; D is perhaps TRBD1 (6 bases). Germline V CDR1 and CDR2: DFQATT, SNEGSKA (reference sequence). CDR3 length: 14 residues. V dropped 5 bases and J dropped 2 bases, with 13 bases sitting between them.

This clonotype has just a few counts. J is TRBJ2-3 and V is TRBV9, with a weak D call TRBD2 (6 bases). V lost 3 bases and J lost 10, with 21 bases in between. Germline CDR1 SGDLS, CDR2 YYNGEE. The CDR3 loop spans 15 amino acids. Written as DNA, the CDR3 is TGTGCCAGCAGCGCCTCCGGGACTCCGCCGGATGCGCAGTATTTT. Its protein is CASSASGTPPDAQYF. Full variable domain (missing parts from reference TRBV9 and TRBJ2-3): DSGVTQTPKHLITATGQRVTLRCSPRSGDLSVYWYQQSLDQGLQFLIQYYNGEERAKGNILERFSAQQFPDLHSELNLSSLELGDSALYFCASSASGTPPDAQYFGPGTRLTVL.

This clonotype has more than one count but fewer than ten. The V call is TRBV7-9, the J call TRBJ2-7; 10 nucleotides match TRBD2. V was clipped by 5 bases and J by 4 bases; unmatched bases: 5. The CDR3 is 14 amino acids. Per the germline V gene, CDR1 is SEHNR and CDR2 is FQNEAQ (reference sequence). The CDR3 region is CASSALLAGYEQYF. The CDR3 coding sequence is TGTGCCAGCAGCGCCTTACTAGCGGGGTACGAGCAGTACTTC. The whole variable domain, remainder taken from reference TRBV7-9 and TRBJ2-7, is DTGVSQNPRHKITKRGQNVTFRCDPISEHNRLYWYRQTLGQGPEFLTYFQNEAQLEKSRLLSDRFSAERPKGSFSTLEIQRTEQGDSAMYLCASSALLAGYEQYFGPGTRLTVT.

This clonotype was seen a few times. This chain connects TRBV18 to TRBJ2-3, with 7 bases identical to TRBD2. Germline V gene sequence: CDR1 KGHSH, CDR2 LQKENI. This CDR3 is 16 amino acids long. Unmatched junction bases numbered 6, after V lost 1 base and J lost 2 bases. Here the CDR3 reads CASSPQRGGITDTQYF. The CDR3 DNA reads TGTGCCAGCTCACCACAGCGGGGAGGCATCACAGATACGCAGTATTTT.

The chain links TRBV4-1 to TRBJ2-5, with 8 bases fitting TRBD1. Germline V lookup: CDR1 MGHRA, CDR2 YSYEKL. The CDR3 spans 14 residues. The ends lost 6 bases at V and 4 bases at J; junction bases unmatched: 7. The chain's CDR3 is CASRLQGVGETQYF. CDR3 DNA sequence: TGCGCCAGCAGGTTACAGGGGGTAGGAGAGACCCAGTACTTC.

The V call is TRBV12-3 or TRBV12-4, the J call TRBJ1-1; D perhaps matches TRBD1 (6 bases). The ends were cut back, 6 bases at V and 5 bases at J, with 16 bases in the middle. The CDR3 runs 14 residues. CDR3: CASSEQGIRTEAFF. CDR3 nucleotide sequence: TGTGCCAGCAGCGAACAGGGAATACGGACTGAAGCTTTCTTT.

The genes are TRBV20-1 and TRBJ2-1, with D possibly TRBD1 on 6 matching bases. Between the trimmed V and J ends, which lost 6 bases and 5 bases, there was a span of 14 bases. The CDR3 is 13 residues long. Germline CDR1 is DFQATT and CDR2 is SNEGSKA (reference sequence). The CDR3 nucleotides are TGCAGTGCAAGCCGGGACAACAACAATGAGCAGTTCTTC. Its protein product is CSASRDNNNEQFF.

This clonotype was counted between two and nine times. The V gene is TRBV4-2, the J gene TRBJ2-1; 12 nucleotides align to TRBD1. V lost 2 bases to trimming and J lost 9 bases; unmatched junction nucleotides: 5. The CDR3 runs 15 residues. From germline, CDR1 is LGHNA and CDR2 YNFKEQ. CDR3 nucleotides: TGTGCCAGCAGCCAACCGGGACAGGGGGCTGCTGAGCAGTTCTTC. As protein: CASSQPGQGAAEQFF.

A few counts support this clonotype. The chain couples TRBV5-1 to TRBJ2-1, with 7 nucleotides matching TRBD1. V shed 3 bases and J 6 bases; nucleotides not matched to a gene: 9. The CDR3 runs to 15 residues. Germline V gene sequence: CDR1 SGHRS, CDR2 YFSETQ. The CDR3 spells CASSSGQITPNEQFF. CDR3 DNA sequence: TGCGCCAGCAGCTCGGGACAGATTACTCCCAATGAGCAGTTCTTC.

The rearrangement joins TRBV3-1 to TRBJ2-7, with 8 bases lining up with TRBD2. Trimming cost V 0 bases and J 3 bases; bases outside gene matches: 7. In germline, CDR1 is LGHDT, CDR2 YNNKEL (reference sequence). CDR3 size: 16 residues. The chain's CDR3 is CASSQDSWGLDYEQYF. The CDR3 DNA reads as TGTGCCAGCAGCCAAGATTCTTGGGGACTAGACTACGAGCAGTACTTC.

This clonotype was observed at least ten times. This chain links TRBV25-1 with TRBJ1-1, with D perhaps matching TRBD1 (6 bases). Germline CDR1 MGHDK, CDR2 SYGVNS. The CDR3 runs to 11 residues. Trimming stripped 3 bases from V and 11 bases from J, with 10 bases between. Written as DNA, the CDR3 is TGTGCCAGCAGTGAGGGGGCGCGGGCTTTCTTT. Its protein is CASSEGARAFF.

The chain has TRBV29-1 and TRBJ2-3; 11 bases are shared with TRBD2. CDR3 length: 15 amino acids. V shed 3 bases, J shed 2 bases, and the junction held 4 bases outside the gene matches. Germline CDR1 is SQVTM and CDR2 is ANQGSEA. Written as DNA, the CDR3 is TGCAGCGTTGACGGGACTAGCGGCGCCACAGATACGCAGTATTTT. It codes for CSVDGTSGATDTQYF.

The CDR3 sequence: CASSQHTGDEQYF. In DNA, the CDR3 is TGCGCCAGCAGCCAACATACAGGTGACGAGCAGTACTTC. The V and J genes are TRBV4-3 and TRBJ2-7; D perhaps matches TRBD1 (5 bases). The germline V gene encodes CDR1 LGHNA and CDR2 YSLEER. V was pared by 2 bases and J by 5 bases, with 10 bases between. The CDR3 covers 13 residues.

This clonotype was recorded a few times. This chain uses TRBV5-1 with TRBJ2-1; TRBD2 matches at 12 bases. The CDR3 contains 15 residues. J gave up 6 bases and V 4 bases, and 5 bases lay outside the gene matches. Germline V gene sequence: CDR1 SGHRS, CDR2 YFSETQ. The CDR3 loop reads CASSAASGRANEQFF. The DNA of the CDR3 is TGCGCCAGCAGCGCCGCTAGCGGGAGGGCCAATGAGCAGTTCTTC.

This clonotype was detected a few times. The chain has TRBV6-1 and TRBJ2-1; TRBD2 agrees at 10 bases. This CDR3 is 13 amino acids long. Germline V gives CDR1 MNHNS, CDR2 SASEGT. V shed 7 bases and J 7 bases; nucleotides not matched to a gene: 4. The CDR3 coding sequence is TGTGCCAGCACGGCTAGCGGGAGAAATGAGCAGTTCTTC. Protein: CASTASGRNEQFF.

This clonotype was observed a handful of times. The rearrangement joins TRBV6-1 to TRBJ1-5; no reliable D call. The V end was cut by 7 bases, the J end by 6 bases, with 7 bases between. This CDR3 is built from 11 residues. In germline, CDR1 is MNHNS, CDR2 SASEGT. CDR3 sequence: CASTKGQPQHF. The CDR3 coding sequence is TGTGCCAGCACGAAGGGTCAGCCCCAGCATTTT.

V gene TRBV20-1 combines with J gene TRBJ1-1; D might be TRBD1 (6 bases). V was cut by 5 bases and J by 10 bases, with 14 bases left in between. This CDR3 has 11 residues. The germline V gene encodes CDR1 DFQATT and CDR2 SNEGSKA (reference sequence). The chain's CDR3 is CSAGDTQGAFF. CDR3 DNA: TGCAGTGCTGGGGACACCCAGGGAGCTTTCTTT.